This TCR beta chain emerged from a study of identical twins (dated by TCRdb to 2016 to 2017). Background for the entire study: To test whether fetal clonotypes persist, the study used deep sequencing on TCR alpha and beta repertoires from monozygotic twins, unrelated adults of various ages, and cord blood. Replicate twin experiments were performed at different times using different library preparation protocols to rule out contamination.

On the study overall, not on this receptor specifically: A weaker excess of twin sharing was found in beta out-of-frame sequences because the signal-to-noise ratio was lowered by fewer shared sequences. Because the same donors could not be followed over many years, the conclusions relied on cross-sectional statistical analysis. Zero-insertion analyses could be partly confounded by invariant T cells such as MAIT and iNKT, though diverse VJ usage argued against such confounding for most clonotypes. In monozygotic twins, recombination models systematically underestimated out-of-frame TCR alpha sharing, but the models matched the sharing seen between unrelated individuals. Abundant cord blood beta clonotypes carried fewer insertions; young adult naive repertoires showed a weaker similar trend, while memory repertoires showed none. Compared with coincidental sharing between unrelated individuals, an excess of low generation-probability sequences was observed among out-of-frame TCR alpha sequences shared between twins.

Only healthy Caucasian donors were included. The table lists this clonotype with a few counts. Its antigen is currently not known. Base qualities are not provided; no much larger clone lies one nucleotide away. Library generation was performed with 5' RACE. The instrument given in TCRdb is Illumina HiSeq 2000. A universal primer binding site was introduced by template switching, and a unique molecular identifier was present in the final cDNA, enabling accurate counting of TCR cDNA molecules. Specific primers in the conserved constant-segment region were used to synthesize first-strand cDNA for TCR alpha and beta chains. Each cDNA library was double barcoded, with a SMART-Mk sample barcode plus Illumina barcodes, to control for contamination. TruSeq adapter sequences along with Illumina sample barcodes were introduced in two successive PCR steps. TCR alpha and beta cDNA libraries were sequenced on the Illumina HiSeq platform with custom primers. The study's own analysis went as follows. Raw reads were processed with MiGEC to extract unique molecular identifiers, and MiXCR was used to determine CDR3 positions. For each individual, recombination models were inferred using an EM algorithm with the repgenHMM and IGoR tools. The tcR package in R was used for shared clonotype analysis, with sharing normalized by the product of cloneset sizes. To study raw recombination without the effects of thymic and clonal selection, out-of-frame nonproductive sequences were analyzed. The raw public data were reprocessed by TCRdb itself: fastp quality trimming at Q25, MiXCR clonotype calling, in-frame beta chains only. Identical CDR3 proteins give one entry, which carries the most common genes and DNA. The V and J calls reflect TCRdb's pipeline rather than the authors' work. A total of around 1.7 million distinct CDR3 sequences appear in this sample, around 29% of them only once. The ten largest clonotypes hold roughly 0.3% of the sample.

V sheds 5 bases and J sheds 6 bases, leaving 18 bases between their ends. CDR1 is given as DFQATT and CDR2 as SNEGSKA, both from the germline V gene (reference sequence). The CDR3, cysteine through phenylalanine, is 14 amino acids long. Kept here is only the CDR3 DNA, which spans 42 bases and is read in frame from base 1. The chain links TRBV20-1 with TRBJ2-3, with a tentative D gene TRBD2 over 5 matching bases. The receptor comes from a newborn girl in good health. The sample taken for sequencing was cord blood. The DNA sequence is given as TGCAGTGCTCTAGGCCTAGCCCCGGCCGATACGCAGTATTTT. Its protein is CSALGLAPADTQYF.